This TCR beta chain originates from a study of control samples from healthy donors and cancer patients. The V gene's germline CDR1 is LNHDA and CDR2 SQIVND (reference sequence). CDR3 length equals 13 residues. V shed 8 bases, J shed 5 bases, and the junction held 5 bases outside the gene matches. Repertoires were generated with immunoSEQ multiplex PCR, while TCRdb's copy carries only in-frame clones and drops some. The sample has 85,000 to 95,000 clones, 80% to 95% seen once. Source material: blood. V and J are TRBV19 and TRBJ2-3; TRBD2 matches 9 bases. This receptor was taken from a woman aged 25-40 years in good health. CDR3 region: CASAGGPKDTQYF. The CDR3 DNA is TGTGCCAGTGCGGGAGGGCCAAAAGATACGCAGTATTTT.